This paragraph covers one T cell receptor (beta chain) sequence. Antigen specificity is unknown. This sample is part of a study of T-cell memory formation after mild COVID-19. Regarding the study as a whole: SARS-CoV-2 specificity was not confirmed for second-wave clones peaking on day 37.

The ends were cut back, 4 bases at V and 4 bases at J, with 17 bases in the middle. CDR3 size: 15 residues. CDR1 and CDR2 (germline): LNHDA, SQIVND (reference sequence). One entry per CDR3 protein results from TCRdb running MiXCR on the 5' RACE reads. Here the sample spans approximately 410,000 distinct CDR3 sequences, around a quarter being singletons. The chain employs TRBV19 and TRBJ2-7; either TRBD1 or TRBD2 may supply D (5 bases each). The TCR was taken from an adult woman who had mild COVID-19 (a few samples of this study predate the infection). Cell type and time point are not known. Sequencing was performed on PBMCs or a T cell subset sorted from them (not recorded which). CDR3: CASSSSGTLMYEQYF. CDR3 nucleotide sequence: TGTGCCAGTAGTAGCTCCGGGACCCTCATGTACGAGCAGTACTTC.